The present T cell receptor beta chain was sequenced within a study of human T cells and chemical hapten exposure. Time point given: patch test 1, 2 weeks after DPC sensitization. The treatment was: therapeutic diphenylcyclopropenone sensitization with weekly scalp DPC. Alopecia patients deemed DPC-suitable, aged 18 to 70, excluding pregnancy. This clonotype was recorded only once. One end of the junction fails to match germline, which may point to a read error. TCRdb called the RACE reads again in MiXCR, with one record for every CDR3 protein. The table lists tens of thousands of distinct CDR3 sequences, around a third of them singletons. The germline CDR1 and CDR2 sequences are DFQATT and SNEGSKA (reference sequence). This CDR3 is 14 amino acids long.

The chain recombines TRBV20-1 with TRBJ1-2; TRBD1 matches at 7 bases. This sequence originates from a man aged 40-55 years with alopecia areata. Some clones in this sample may be carry-over from other donors' samples. Sample: whole blood, taken in connection with sensitization to the hapten diphenylcyclopropenone (DPC). CDR3 amino acids: CSAGDEGGAYGYTF. CDR3 DNA sequence: TGCAGTGCTGGAGACGAAGGGGGCGCCTATGGCTACACCTTC.